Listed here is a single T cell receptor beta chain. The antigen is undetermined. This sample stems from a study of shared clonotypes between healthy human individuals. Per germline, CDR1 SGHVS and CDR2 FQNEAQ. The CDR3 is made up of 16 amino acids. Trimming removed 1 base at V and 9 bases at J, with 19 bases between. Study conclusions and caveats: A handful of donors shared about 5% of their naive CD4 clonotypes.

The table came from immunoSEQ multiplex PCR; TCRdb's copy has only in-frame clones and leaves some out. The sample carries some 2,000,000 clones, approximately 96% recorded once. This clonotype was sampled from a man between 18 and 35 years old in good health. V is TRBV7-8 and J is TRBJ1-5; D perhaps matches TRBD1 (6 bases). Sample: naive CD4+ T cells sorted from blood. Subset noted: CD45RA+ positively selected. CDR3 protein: CASSLEGGAPRGPQHF. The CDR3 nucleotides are TGTGCCAGCAGCTTAGAAGGGGGTGCACCCCGGGGGCCCCAGCATTTT.